The entry below gives a single TCR beta chain sequence along with its context. This sample stems from a study of blood T cell repertoires in COVID-19. Whole-study context: Some COVID-19 samples were acute and others convalescent; all came from the United States, Italy and Spain.

As processed by the authors: Reference gene primer amplification gave estimated nucleated cell counts. Profiling relied on immunoSEQ multiplex PCR, and the TCRdb table lists in-frame clones only, not all of them. V, J and clone size are taken as reported in that table, and D and trimming were inferred from the DNA itself. The table shows approximately 150,000 clones, with more than 65% occurring only once. V shed 4 bases, J shed 3 bases, and the junction held 2 bases outside the gene matches. The CDR3 is 13 amino acids. Germline CDR1 SGHTA, CDR2 FQGTGA. The sequence derives from a woman aged 45-60 years in a cohort sampled during active or convalescent COVID-19. The specimen sequenced was peripheral blood. The V and J genes are TRBV7-3 and TRBJ2-5; 7 nucleotides agree with TRBD1. CDR3: CASSSDREETQYF. DNA of the CDR3: TGTGCCAGCAGCTCTGACAGGGAAGAGACCCAGTACTTC.